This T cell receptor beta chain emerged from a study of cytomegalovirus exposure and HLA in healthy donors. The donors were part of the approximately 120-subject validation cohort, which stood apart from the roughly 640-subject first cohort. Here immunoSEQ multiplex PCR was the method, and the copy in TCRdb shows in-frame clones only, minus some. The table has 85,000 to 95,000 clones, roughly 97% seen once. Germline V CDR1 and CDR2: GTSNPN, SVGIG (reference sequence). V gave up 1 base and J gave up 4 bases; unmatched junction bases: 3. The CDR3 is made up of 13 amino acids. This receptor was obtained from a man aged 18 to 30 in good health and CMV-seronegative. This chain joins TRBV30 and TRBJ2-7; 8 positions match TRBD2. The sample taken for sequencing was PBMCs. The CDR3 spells CAWSAERGYEQYV. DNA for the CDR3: TGTGCCTGGAGTGCCGAGCGGGGGTACGAGCAGTACGTC.